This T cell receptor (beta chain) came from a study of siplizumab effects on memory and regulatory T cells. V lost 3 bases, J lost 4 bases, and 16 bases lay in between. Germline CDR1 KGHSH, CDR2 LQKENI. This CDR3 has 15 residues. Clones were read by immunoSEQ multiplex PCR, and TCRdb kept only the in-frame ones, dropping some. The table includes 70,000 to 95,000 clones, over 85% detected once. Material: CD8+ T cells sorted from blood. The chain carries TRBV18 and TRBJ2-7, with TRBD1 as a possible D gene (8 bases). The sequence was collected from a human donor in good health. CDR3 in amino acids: CASSPNRGGSYEQYF. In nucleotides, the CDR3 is TGTGCCAGCTCACCGAACAGGGGGGGATCTTACGAGCAGTACTTC.